These T cell receptor beta chains were read from a single sample in a study of shared clonotypes between healthy human individuals. Generated by immunoSEQ multiplex PCR, the TCRdb table keeps only in-frame clones and is missing some. The sample holds 2 million to 2.5 million clones; about 92% are singletons and the top ten take roughly 0.36%. Specimen: naive CD4+ T cells from PBMCs. The receptor source for this set is a man between 18 and 35 years old in good health. Some clones in this sample may be carry-over from other donors' samples. CDR3s include the opening cysteine and the closing phenylalanine or tryptophan. D genes are given only for firm matches. Only some rows state a clone size, as once, few, many or a class for expanded clones.

D gene	V gene	clone size	J gene	CDR3 DNA	CDR3 protein
.	TRBV27	.	TRBJ1-3	TGTGCCAGCAGTAGGGTAGGGGGGATCTCTGGAAACACCATATATTTT	CASSRVGGISGNTIYF
.	TRBV30	.	TRBJ2-6	TGTGCCTGGGGTCTGTGGGGCAGGGGGGCCAACGTCCTGACTTTC	CAWGLWGRGANVLTF
.	TRBV6-5	.	TRBJ2-2	TGTGCCAGTCTCAAACTCCACGCCGCCGGGGAGCTGTTTTTT	CASLKLHAAGELFF
.	TRBV4-1	few	TRBJ1-5	TGCGCCAGCAGCCAAGATGTTAATCAGCCCCAGCATTTT	CASSQDVNQPQHF
.	TRBV27	.	TRBJ1-5	TGTGCCAGCAACATTGTTTATGGACAACCCCCCGATAGCAATCAGCCCCAGCATTTT	CASNIVYGQPPDSNQPQHF
.	TRBV6-4	.	TRBJ1-2	TGTGCCAGCCCCGGGCAGGGAGCCTTCAACTATGGCTACACCTTC	CASPGQGAFNYGYTF
.	TRBV5-4	once	TRBJ2-7	TGTGCCAGCAGCCTAGGCGGGACTCGCTACGAGCAGTACTTC	CASSLGGTRYEQYF
TRBD1	TRBV5-1	.	TRBJ1-2	TGCGCCAGCAGCCACGACTGGACAGGGGCGGTGGATGGCTACACCTTC	CASSHDWTGAVDGYTF
TRBD1	TRBV28	.	TRBJ1-2	TGTGCCAGCAGTTTAAGCCAGGGGGCTGGCTACACCTTC	CASSLSQGAGYTF
TRBD2	TRBV11-2	.	TRBJ2-3	TGTGCCAGCAGCTTATTCACAATAGCGGGGCTCACAGATACGCAGTATTTT	CASSLFTIAGLTDTQYF
TRBD1	TRBV29-1	.	TRBJ2-2	TGCAGCGTCGGACAGGGCGTAAACACCGGGGAGCTGTTTTTT	CSVGQGVNTGELFF
.	TRBV5-1	.	TRBJ2-2	TGCGCCAGCAGCAGACGAGCGGGTGGGTACACCACCGGGGAGCTGTTTTTT	CASSRRAGGYTTGELFF
TRBD1	TRBV29-1	.	TRBJ2-7	TGCAGCGGACAGGGTTTGGGGAACGAGCAGTACTTC	CSGQGLGNEQYF
.	TRBV5-1	.	TRBJ1-2	TGCGCCAGCAGCTTGGACGGGAGCCCCGGCTATGGCTACACCTTC	CASSLDGSPGYGYTF
.	TRBV21-1	.	TRBJ1-4	TGTGCCAGCTCCACCGTCCCGACGCACACTAATGAAAAACTGTTTTTT	CASSTVPTHTNEKLFF
TRBD1	TRBV18	.	TRBJ1-2	TGTGCCAGCTCAACAGGACAGGGGGCTTATGGCTACACCTTC	CASSTGQGAYGYTF
TRBD2	TRBV19	.	TRBJ2-7	TGTGCCAGTAGTATTCGTGATAGCGGGAGTTACGAGCAGTACTTC	CASSIRDSGSYEQYF
TRBD1	TRBV6-5	.	TRBJ2-1	TGTGCCAGCAGTTACGACAGGGGGACTGAGCAGTTCTTC	CASSYDRGTEQFF
.	TRBV6-6	.	TRBJ2-7	TGTGCCAGCAGTGCCTCAGGGCAAAATAACGAGCAGTACTTC	CASSASGQNNEQYF
TRBD1	TRBV7-6	few	TRBJ2-5	TGTGCCAGCAGCTTCAACAGGGGGGAGACCCAGTACTTC	CASSFNRGETQYF
.	TRBV27	.	TRBJ1-1	TGTGCCAGCAGTACCGTACAGTGGGGCACTGAAGCTTTCTTT	CASSTVQWGTEAFF
TRBD1	TRBV9	.	TRBJ1-4	TGTGCCAGCAGCGTAGACGCAGGGGGAACTAATGAAAAACTGTTTTTT	CASSVDAGGTNEKLFF
.	TRBV5-1	once	TRBJ2-3	TGCGCCAGCAGCTTGGTCCCAGGGCTAGGTACAGATACGCAGTATTTT	CASSLVPGLGTDTQYF
.	TRBV1	.	TRBJ1-1	TGCACCAGAGTGAAGATGAGGAACACTGAAGCTTTCTTT	CTRVKMRNTEAFF
.	TRBV28	.	TRBJ2-2	TGTGCCAGCAGTTTCATCAGGGCGGGCACCGGGGAGCTGTTTTTT	CASSFIRAGTGELFF
TRBD1	TRBV2	.	TRBJ1-5	TGTGCCAGCAGTGCCGGGACAGGGAACAATCAGCCCCAGCATTTT	CASSAGTGNNQPQHF
TRBD1	TRBV9	.	TRBJ2-1	TGTGCCAGCAGCCAGAGACAGGGTTCCTACAATGAGCAGTTCTTC	CASSQRQGSYNEQFF
.	TRBV28	.	TRBJ2-3	TGTGCCAGCAGTTTTGACTATGGAAGCACAGATACGCAGTATTTT	CASSFDYGSTDTQYF
.	TRBV9	once	TRBJ1-4	TGTGCCAGCAGCGCCGGACAAAGCTTTGAAAAACTGTTTTTT	CASSAGQSFEKLFF
.	TRBV28	.	TRBJ2-7	TGTGCCAGCAGTCGGCCGGGGGCGACCTCCTACGAGCAGTACTTC	CASSRPGATSYEQYF